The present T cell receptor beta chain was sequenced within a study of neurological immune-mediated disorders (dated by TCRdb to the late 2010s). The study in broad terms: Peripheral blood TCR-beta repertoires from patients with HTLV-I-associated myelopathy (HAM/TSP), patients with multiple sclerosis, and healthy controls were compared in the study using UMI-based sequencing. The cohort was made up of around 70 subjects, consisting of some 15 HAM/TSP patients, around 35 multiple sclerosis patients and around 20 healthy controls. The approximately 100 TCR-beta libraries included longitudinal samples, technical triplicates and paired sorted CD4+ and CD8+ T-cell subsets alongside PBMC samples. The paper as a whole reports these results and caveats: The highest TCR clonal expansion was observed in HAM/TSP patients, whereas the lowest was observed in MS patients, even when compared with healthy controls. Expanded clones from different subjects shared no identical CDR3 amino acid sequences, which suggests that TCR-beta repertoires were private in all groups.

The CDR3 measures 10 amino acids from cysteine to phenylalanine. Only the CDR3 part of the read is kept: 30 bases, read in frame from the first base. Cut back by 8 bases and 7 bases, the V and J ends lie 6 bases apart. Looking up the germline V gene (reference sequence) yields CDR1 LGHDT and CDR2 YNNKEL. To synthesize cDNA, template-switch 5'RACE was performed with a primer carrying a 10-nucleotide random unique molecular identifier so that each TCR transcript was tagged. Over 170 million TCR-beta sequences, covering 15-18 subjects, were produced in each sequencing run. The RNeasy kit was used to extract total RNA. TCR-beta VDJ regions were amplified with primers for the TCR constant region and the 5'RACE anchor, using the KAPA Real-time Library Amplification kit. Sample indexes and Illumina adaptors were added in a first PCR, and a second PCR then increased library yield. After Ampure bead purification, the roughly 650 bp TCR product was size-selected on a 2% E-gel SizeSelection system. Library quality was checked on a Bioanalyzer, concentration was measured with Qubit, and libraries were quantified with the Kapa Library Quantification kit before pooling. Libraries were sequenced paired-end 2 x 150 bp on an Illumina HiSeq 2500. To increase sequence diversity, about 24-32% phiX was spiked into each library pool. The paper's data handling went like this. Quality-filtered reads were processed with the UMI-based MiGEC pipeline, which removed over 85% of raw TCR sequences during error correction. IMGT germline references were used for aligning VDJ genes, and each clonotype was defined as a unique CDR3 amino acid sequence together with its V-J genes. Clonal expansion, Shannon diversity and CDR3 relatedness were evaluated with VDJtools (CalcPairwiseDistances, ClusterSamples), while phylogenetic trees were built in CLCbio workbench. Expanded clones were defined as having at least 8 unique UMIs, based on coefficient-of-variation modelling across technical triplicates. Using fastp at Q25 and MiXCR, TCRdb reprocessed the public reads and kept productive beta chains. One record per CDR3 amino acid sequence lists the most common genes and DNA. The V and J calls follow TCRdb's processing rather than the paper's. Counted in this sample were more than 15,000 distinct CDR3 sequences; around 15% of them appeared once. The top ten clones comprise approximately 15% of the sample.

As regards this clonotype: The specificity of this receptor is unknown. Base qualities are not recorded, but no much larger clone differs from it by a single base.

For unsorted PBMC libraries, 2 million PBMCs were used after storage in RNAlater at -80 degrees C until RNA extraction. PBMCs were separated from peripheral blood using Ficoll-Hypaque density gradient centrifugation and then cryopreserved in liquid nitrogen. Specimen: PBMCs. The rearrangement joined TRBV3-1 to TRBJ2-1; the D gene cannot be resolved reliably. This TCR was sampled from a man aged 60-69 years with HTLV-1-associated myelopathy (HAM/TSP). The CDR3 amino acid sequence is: CASHGNEQFF. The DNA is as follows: TGTGCCAGCCACGGAAATGAGCAGTTCTTC.